The rows below give T cell receptor beta chains drawn from one sample of a study of OX40 agonist ivuxolimab in advanced cancers. Using immunoSEQ multiplex PCR, the repertoire was profiled, and TCRdb retains in-frame clones only, with some absent. The sample lists fewer than 85,000 clones, roughly 78% occurring once. The source material was CD4+ or CD8+ T cells sorted from blood, sampled in a trial of the OX40 agonist ivuxolimab. The receptors originated from an adult with an advanced solid tumor such as melanoma, head and neck, liver or kidney cancer. The CDR3 runs from the conserved cysteine through the conserved F or W. D genes are given only for firm matches. Size is stated for part of the rows, as once, few or many counts, or as a class when the clone is expanded.

abundance	v_gene	d_gene	j_gene	CDR3aa	CDR3nt
-	TRBV29-1	-	TRBJ2-7	CGRPEPSIYEQYF	TGCGGGCGGCCGGAGCCATCCATTTACGAGCAGTACTTC
once	TRBV11-2	-	TRBJ2-5	CASSLASGGIQYF	TGTGCCAGCAGCTTAGCCTCCGGGGGTATCCAGTACTTC
-	TRBV20-1	TRBD2	TRBJ2-3	CSARAGGTQYF	TGCAGTGCTAGAGCGGGAGGTACGCAGTATTTT
-	TRBV19	-	TRBJ1-1	CASSIKVHTEAFF	TGTGCCAGTAGTATAAAGGTACACACTGAAGCTTTCTTT
-	TRBV27	-	TRBJ1-6	CASSLSSGDSPLHF	TGTGCCAGCAGTTTATCGTCAGGGGATTCACCCCTCCACTTT
-	TRBV7-2	-	TRBJ2-1	CASSNYNEQFF	TGTGCCAGCAGTAACTACAATGAGCAGTTCTTC
-	TRBV5-5	-	TRBJ1-5	CASSLGADNQPQHF	TGTGCCAGCAGCTTGGGCGCGGACAATCAGCCCCAGCATTTT
-	TRBV2	-	TRBJ2-2	CASRDNTGELFF	TGTGCCAGCAGGGATAACACCGGGGAGCTGTTTTTT
-	TRBV13	TRBD1	TRBJ2-2	CASSYRTGNTGELFF	TGTGCCAGCAGCTATCGGACAGGGAACACCGGGGAGCTGTTTTTT
once	TRBV27	TRBD1	TRBJ2-1	CASSHQPPTGADEQFF	TGTGCCAGCAGTCACCAACCTCCGACAGGGGCAGATGAGCAGTTCTTC
once	TRBV18	TRBD2	TRBJ2-5	CASSPPGGIETQYF	TGTGCCAGCTCACCACCGGGAGGGATAGAGACCCAGTACTTC
once	TRBV5-4	TRBD1	TRBJ2-5	CASHQDRVQETQYF	TGTGCCAGTCACCAGGACAGGGTGCAAGAGACCCAGTACTTC
-	TRBV11-2	-	TRBJ2-1	CASRIEPSHNEQFF	TGTGCCAGCAGGATCGAACCTTCTCACAATGAGCAGTTCTTC
-	TRBV7-2	TRBD2	TRBJ2-5	CASSRGLAEQETQYF	TGTGCCAGCAGCCGTGGGCTAGCGGAACAAGAGACCCAGTACTTC
once	TRBV10-1	TRBD1	TRBJ2-7	CASSQPMPDRLVEQYF	TGCGCCAGCAGCCAACCGATGCCGGACAGGCTGGTTGAGCAGTACTTC
-	TRBV27	-	TRBJ2-7	CASSPRGAGAISWEQYF	TGTGCCAGCAGTCCCAGAGGGGCAGGGGCGATATCTTGGGAGCAGTACTTC
few	TRBV28	TRBD1	TRBJ1-2	CASRGQGGDYGYTF	TGTGCCAGCAGGGGACAGGGAGGTGACTATGGCTACACCTTC
-	TRBV7-8	-	TRBJ2-5	CASSPSSYQETQYF	TGTGCCAGCAGCCCCTCCTCCTACCAAGAGACCCAGTACTTC
few	TRBV28	-	TRBJ1-6	CASSRSNSPLHF	TGTGCCAGCAGCCGGAGTAATTCACCCCTCCACTTT
once	TRBV28	-	TRBJ2-7	CASSLPLHSYEQYF	TGTGCCAGCAGTTTACCGCTACACTCCTACGAGCAGTACTTC
-	TRBV5-1	-	TRBJ2-5	CASQLLGETQYF	TGCGCCAGCCAGCTTCTGGGAGAGACCCAGTACTTC
-	TRBV9	TRBD1	TRBJ1-2	CASTGQDSNYGYTF	TGTGCCAGCACCGGACAGGATTCTAACTATGGCTACACCTTC
-	TRBV10-3	-	TRBJ2-7	CAISAPGRNYEQYF	TGTGCCATCAGTGCCCCGGGCCGAAACTACGAGCAGTACTTC
-	TRBV19	TRBD2	TRBJ2-1	CASKREVRGLATVNEQFF	TGTGCCAGTAAAAGAGAGGTTCGCGGACTAGCAACCGTAAATGAGCAGTTCTTC
-	TRBV4-1	-	TRBJ1-5	CASSPPLQGYSNQPQHF	TGCGCCAGCAGCCCGCCGTTACAGGGCTATAGCAATCAGCCCCAGCATTTT
-	TRBV13	-	TRBJ1-1	CASSLGRLNTEAFF	TGTGCCAGCAGCTTAGGTCGCTTGAACACTGAAGCTTTCTTT
-	TRBV5-1	-	TRBJ2-5	CASSPETGQETQYF	TGCGCCAGCAGCCCCGAGACAGGTCAAGAGACCCAGTACTTC
-	TRBV7-2	-	TRBJ2-2	CASSLAGTLGELFF	TGTGCCAGCAGTTTGGCCGGGACCCTCGGGGAGCTGTTTTTT
-	TRBV2	TRBD2	TRBJ2-1	CASSESGRGNEQFF	TGTGCCAGCAGTGAGAGCGGGAGAGGAAATGAGCAGTTCTTC
-	TRBV7-8	-	TRBJ1-5	CASSSISGKPQHF	TGTGCCAGCAGCTCAATCTCAGGGAAGCCCCAGCATTTT
-	TRBV7-2	TRBD1	TRBJ2-5	CASSLGQRETQYF	TGTGCCAGCAGCCTGGGACAGAGGGAGACCCAGTACTTC
-	TRBV2	TRBD1	TRBJ2-7	CASTRDRGQEQYF	TGTGCCAGCACGCGGGACAGGGGGCAGGAGCAGTACTTC
once	TRBV7-9	-	TRBJ1-5	CASSLGVESADQPRHF	TGTGCCAGCAGCTTAGGCGTTGAGTCAGCAGATCAGCCCCGGCATTTT
-	TRBV19	TRBD1	TRBJ2-3	CASSNDRGRAYF	TGTGCCAGTAGTAACGACAGGGGGCGCGCGTATTTT
-	TRBV29-1	-	TRBJ2-2	CSGVPSNTGELFF	TGCAGTGGGGTCCCGTCGAACACCGGGGAGCTGTTTTTT
-	TRBV18	TRBD1	TRBJ2-3	CASSPTGADTQYF	TGTGCCAGCTCACCAACAGGGGCAGATACGCAGTATTTT
-	TRBV6-6	-	TRBJ2-5	CASYGPALQETQYF	TGTGCCAGCTACGGCCCAGCCCTCCAAGAGACCCAGTACTTC
-	TRBV4-1	TRBD2	TRBJ2-7	CASSQAVGLAGRNYEQYF	TGCGCCAGCAGCCAAGCGGTGGGGCTAGCGGGGAGGAACTACGAGCAGTACTTC
-	TRBV2	-	TRBJ2-1	CASSEQGRDPFF	TGTGCCAGCAGTGAACAGGGGCGCGATCCGTTCTTC
-	TRBV6-1	TRBD2	TRBJ2-7	CASSESVAGDSYEQYF	TGTGCCAGCAGTGAATCGGTAGCGGGAGACTCCTACGAGCAGTACTTC
-	TRBV29-1	-	TRBJ1-1	CSVEDRMGNTEAFF	TGCAGCGTTGAAGATAGGATGGGGAACACTGAAGCTTTCTTT
-	TRBV14	TRBD2	TRBJ2-1	CASSQGGRLAGVIYNEQFF	TGTGCCAGCAGCCAAGGGGGGAGACTAGCGGGAGTAATCTACAATGAGCAGTTCTTC
-	TRBV28	TRBD2	TRBJ2-7	CASSLLAGKIYEQYF	TGTGCCAGCAGTTTATTAGCGGGAAAAATCTACGAGCAGTACTTC
-	TRBV9	-	TRBJ1-5	CASSKTQSNQPQHF	TGTGCCAGCAGCAAAACACAAAGCAATCAGCCCCAGCATTTT
once	TRBV7-9	-	TRBJ2-5	CASSIRGGQETQYF	TGTGCCAGCAGCATCAGGGGCGGCCAAGAGACCCAGTACTTC
-	TRBV6-5	TRBD1	TRBJ1-5	CASRGQGEYQPQHF	TGTGCCAGCAGGGGACAGGGAGAGTACCAGCCCCAGCATTTT
-	TRBV11-2	TRBD1	TRBJ2-5	CASSFGQGAETQYF	TGTGCCAGCAGCTTTGGACAGGGTGCGGAGACCCAGTACTTC
-	TRBV28	-	TRBJ2-3	CASSLRGRTDTQYF	TGTGCCAGCAGCCTCCGGGGACGCACAGATACGCAGTATTTT
-	TRBV5-1	-	TRBJ1-2	CASSSHLTGTVGYTF	TGCGCCAGCAGCTCCCACTTGACAGGAACGGTTGGCTACACCTTC
-	TRBV6-5	-	TRBJ1-1	CASSLMRNTEAFF	TGTGCCAGCAGTTTAATGAGGAACACTGAAGCTTTCTTT
-	TRBV2	-	TRBJ1-2	CASSVTGQASYGYTF	TGTGCCAGCAGTGTAACAGGTCAGGCGAGTTATGGCTACACCTTC
-	TRBV20-1	-	TRBJ1-4	CSAAGQEKLFF	TGCAGTGCGGCGGGGCAGGAAAAACTGTTTTTT
-	TRBV18	-	TRBJ1-2	CASSPLQRGPHNTYTF	TGTGCCAGCTCACCCCTACAGCGAGGACCTCATAACACCTACACCTTC
-	TRBV15	-	TRBJ2-3	CATSRVGVADTQYF	TGTGCCACCAGCAGGGTCGGAGTTGCAGATACGCAGTATTTT
-	TRBV6-5	-	TRBJ1-5	CASSQSRGRGQPQHF	TGTGCCAGCAGTCAAAGTCGAGGGCGCGGGCAGCCCCAGCATTTT
-	TRBV4-2	-	TRBJ1-5	CASSQEDSTHQPQHF	TGTGCCAGCAGCCAAGAGGACAGTACTCATCAGCCCCAGCATTTT